Below, 25 T cell receptor beta chains from the same sample are listed, as sequenced in a study of T cell responses to AZD1222 COVID-19 vaccine. Data came from immunoSEQ multiplex PCR; TCRdb stores just in-frame clones and leaves some out. This sample has some 180,000 clones, with around nine tenths found just once. The sequenced sample was peripheral blood, obtained on day 0 of AZD1222 vaccination. Receptors were obtained from an adult in good health.

The V and J genes are TRBV11-2 and TRBJ1-2; weak D call: TRBD1 (6 bases). The germline V and J ends were trimmed by 0 bases and 6 bases, with 14 bases remaining between them. The CDR3 consists of 15 residues. Germline CDR1 and CDR2: SGHAT and FQNNGV. The DNA of the CDR3 is TGTGCCAGCAGCTTAGAGCCAGGGGCGACGAATGGCTACACCTTC. Its translation: CASSLEPGATNGYTF.

This chain connects TRBV4-2 to TRBJ2-2, with a weak D call TRBD2 (5 bases). This CDR3 contains 15 residues. CDR1 LGHNA and CDR2 YNFKEQ come from the germline V gene. V lost 0 bases and J lost 4, with 9 bases in between. For the CDR3, the DNA is TGTGCCAGCAGCCAAGATCCAGGACTCACCGGGGAGCTGTTTTTT. Amino acids: CASSQDPGLTGELFF.

The count of this clone is one. The chain has TRBV2 and TRBJ1-5; D gene ambiguous. V lost 0 bases and J lost 6, with 12 bases in between. Germline V gives CDR1 SNHLY, CDR2 FYNNEI. This CDR3 region has 15 residues. The CDR3 protein is CASSEALSGGQPQHF. CDR3 DNA: TGTGCCAGCAGTGAAGCGCTGAGTGGCGGTCAGCCCCAGCATTTT.

The chain employs TRBV7-2 and TRBJ1-6; 12 bases agree with TRBD1. Germline V gene lookup returns CDR1 SGHTA and CDR2 FQGNSA. Trimming cost V 5 bases and J 9 bases; bases outside gene matches: 8. The CDR3 is 16 amino acids. The CDR3 is CASSPRGQGAGSPLHF. For the CDR3, the DNA is TGTGCCAGCAGCCCCCGGGGACAGGGGGCCGGTTCACCCCTCCACTTT.

J is TRBJ2-5 and V is TRBV5-1; 8 nucleotides line up with TRBD1. This CDR3 spans 14 amino acids. The germline gives CDR1 SGHRS, CDR2 YFSETQ. After removal of 7 bases from V and 5 bases from J, the junction contained 10 bases not matched to a gene. The CDR3 region is CASGGSGGHETQYF. CDR3 DNA: TGCGCCAGCGGCGGGTCAGGGGGCCACGAGACCCAGTACTTC.

The chain recombines TRBV24-1 with TRBJ2-3; 12 bases align to TRBD2. Germline loops: CDR1 KGHDR, CDR2 SFDVKD. The V gene end was trimmed by 4 bases and the J gene end by 3 bases; junction bases not matched to a gene: 4. This CDR3 has 16 amino acids. Here the CDR3 DNA reads TGTGCCACCAGTGAGCTGACTAGCGGGAGTACAGATACGCAGTATTTT. It codes for CATSELTSGSTDTQYF.

The rearrangement links TRBV18 to TRBJ2-5; D is possibly TRBD2 (6 bases). Trimming removed 3 bases at V and 4 bases at J, with 12 bases between. Germline assignment: CDR1 KGHSH and CDR2 LQKENI. This CDR3 comprises 14 residues. The CDR3: CASSPFGGGETQYF. In DNA form, the CDR3 reads TGTGCCAGCTCACCGTTCGGGGGTGGAGAGACCCAGTACTTC.

V usage is TRBV27 and J usage is TRBJ1-1; unclear D gene. Germline V gene lookup returns CDR1 MNHEY and CDR2 SMNVEV (reference sequence). The CDR3 is 13 amino acids. V was pared by 2 bases and J by 5 bases, with 9 bases between. The CDR3 region has the DNA TGTGCCAGCAGTTTAGGGAGGCGGACTGAAGCTTTCTTT. This sequence encodes CASSLGRRTEAFF.

V usage is TRBV2 and J usage is TRBJ1-6; D uncertain. The CDR3 runs 15 residues. The germline CDR1 and CDR2 sequences are SNHLY and FYNNEI. V gave up 1 base and J gave up 3 bases, with 7 bases separating them. CDR3: CASSEGLYYNSPLHF. The CDR3 DNA reads as TGTGCCAGCAGTGAAGGGCTGTACTATAATTCACCCCTCCACTTT.

The CDR3 DNA reads TGTGCCACCAGTGGCTCAACCGGGGAGCTGTTTTTT. Translating gives CATSGSTGELFF. V is TRBV24-1 and J is TRBJ2-2, with unresolved D. V shed 5 bases and J shed 5 bases, with 5 bases lying between them. Germline V gives CDR1 KGHDR, CDR2 SFDVKD. The CDR3 has 12 amino acids.

J is TRBJ2-1 and V is TRBV11-3; 11 positions agree with TRBD1. Germline CDR1 SGHNT, CDR2 YENEEA. The CDR3 is 15 residues long. The V gene end was trimmed by 2 bases and the J gene end by 9 bases; junction bases not matched to a gene: 6. DNA for the CDR3: TGTGCCAGCAGCTTAAGCGGACAGGGGGCTAGTGAGCAGTTCTTC. It codes for CASSLSGQGASEQFF.

The CDR3 region is CASSQRTVNTEAFF. CDR3 bases: TGTGCCAGCAGCCAAAGGACGGTGAACACTGAAGCTTTCTTT. The genes are TRBV3-1 (or the pseudogene TRBV3-2) and TRBJ1-1; D uncertain. Germline CDR1 is LGHDT and CDR2 is YNNKEL (reference sequence). V lost 2 bases to trimming and J lost 0 bases, with 7 bases between them. This CDR3 comprises 14 residues.

CDR3 in DNA: TGCGCCAGCAGCCTAGGCCGGGCCGAAAATGAAAAACTGTTTTTT. It yields the protein CASSLGRAENEKLFF. The chain employs TRBV4-3 and TRBJ1-4, with D unresolved. The CDR3 extends over 15 amino acids. Germline loops: CDR1 LGHNA, CDR2 YSLEER. Deletions cut 4 bases from V and 5 bases from J, with 14 bases between.

The chain joins TRBV19 to TRBJ2-3, with TRBD2 identical over 9 bases. CDR1 and CDR2 (germline): LNHDA, SQIVND (reference sequence). V was pared by 5 bases and J by 0 bases, with 3 bases of the junction left unmatched. The CDR3 is 15 amino acids. CDR3 loop: CASSGSGSSTDTQYF. In DNA, the CDR3 is TGTGCCAGTAGTGGTAGCGGGAGTAGCACAGATACGCAGTATTTT.

This chain joins TRBV18 and TRBJ2-7; D possibly corresponds to TRBD1 (5 bases). CDR3 length: 14 amino acids. Germline CDR1 and CDR2: KGHSH and LQKENI. The ends were cut back, 6 bases at V and 0 bases at J, with 12 bases in the middle. The CDR3 sequence: CASSTGRGSYEQYF. The CDR3 bases are TGTGCCAGCTCGACCGGTAGGGGCTCCTACGAGCAGTACTTC.

The rearrangement joins TRBV10-2 to TRBJ1-4, with D unresolved. CDR1 WSHSY and CDR2 SAAADI come from the germline V gene. V lost 4 bases and J lost 0, with 9 bases in between. The CDR3 is made up of 15 amino acids. The CDR3 DNA sequence: TGCGCCAGCAGTGCCACACCGACAACTAATGAAAAACTGTTTTTT. This gives the protein CASSATPTTNEKLFF.

This clone came up a few times. The chain is built from TRBV3-1 (or the pseudogene TRBV3-2) and TRBJ2-1; possibly TRBD1 or TRBD2 for D (6 bases each). Germline V CDR1 and CDR2: LGHDT, YNNKEL (reference sequence). V was cut by 11 bases and J by 5 bases, with 16 bases left in between. CDR3 length equals 13 residues. The CDR3 DNA is TGTGCCCCTGGGGGGCTCAGTAACAATGAGCAGTTCTTC. Its translation is CAPGGLSNNEQFF.

This chain joins TRBV7-2 and TRBJ1-6; TRBD1 aligns across 8 bases. The CDR3 is 14 residues long. Germline V gene data show CDR1 as SGHTA and CDR2 as FQGNSA. V was clipped by 5 bases and J by 9 bases; unmatched bases: 6. The DNA of the CDR3 is TGTGCCAGCAGCCCCCAGGACAGGGTTTCACCCCTCCACTTT. As protein: CASSPQDRVSPLHF.

The chain combines TRBV19 with TRBJ2-1; D could derive from TRBD1 or TRBD2 (6 bases each). The CDR3 runs to 15 residues. Germline loops: CDR1 LNHDA, CDR2 SQIVND (reference sequence). The V gene lost 4 bases and the J gene lost 5 bases, with 15 bases spanning the gap. The CDR3 loop reads CASSTPGAWDNEQFF. In DNA form, the CDR3 reads TGTGCCAGTAGTACCCCGGGGGCCTGGGACAATGAGCAGTTCTTC.

This clone is medium-sized (0.01 to 0.1%) by share. The V gene is TRBV6-4, the J gene TRBJ2-3; no firm D call. V was pared by 3 bases and J by 2 bases, with 9 bases between. CDR1 MRHNA and CDR2 SNTAGT come from the germline V gene. CDR3 length: 14 residues. The CDR3 protein is CASSEGATTDTQYF. The DNA of the CDR3 is TGTGCCAGCAGTGAAGGAGCTACCACAGATACGCAGTATTTT.

The V and J genes are TRBV24-1 and TRBJ2-2; 7 bases line up with TRBD1. This CDR3 region has 16 residues. Germline loops: CDR1 KGHDR, CDR2 SFDVKD. V lost 3 bases and J lost 4; bases outside the gene matches: 7. The CDR3, as DNA: TGTGCCACCAGTGATCCCCGACAGGGATTCACCGGGGAGCTGTTTTTT. Protein product: CATSDPRQGFTGELFF.

The V gene is TRBV7-2, the J gene TRBJ2-7; tentative D call: TRBD2 (5 bases). V dropped 2 bases and J dropped 1 base, with 9 bases sitting between them. Germline loops: CDR1 SGHTA, CDR2 FQGNSA. CDR3 length: 14 residues. The CDR3 sequence: CASSLSRGSYEQYF. The CDR3 region has the DNA TGTGCCAGCAGCTTAAGCCGGGGATCCTACGAGCAGTACTTC.

The CDR3 region is CASSLGQGRNQPQHF. The CDR3 DNA sequence: TGTGCCAGCAGCTTAGGACAGGGAAGAAATCAGCCCCAGCATTTT. The chain carries TRBV7-2 and TRBJ1-5; 7 nucleotides align to TRBD1. V was clipped by 1 base and J by 4 bases; unmatched bases: 4. Germline loops: CDR1 SGHTA, CDR2 FQGNSA. The CDR3 consists of 15 residues.

This clone was seen only a few times. The V gene is TRBV6-1, the J gene TRBJ1-6, with D tentatively TRBD1 (5 bases). Trimming left V 0 bases short and J 8 bases short, with 8 bases between. The CDR3 is 14 amino acids. From germline, CDR1 is MNHNS and CDR2 SASEGT. The CDR3 here is CASSEAGGDSPLHF. In DNA, the CDR3 is TGTGCCAGCAGTGAAGCCGGGGGTGATTCACCCCTCCACTTT.

This sequence joins TRBV5-8 and TRBJ1-2; TRBD1 aligns across 10 bases. In germline, CDR1 is SGHTS, CDR2 YDEGEE. This CDR3 is 16 amino acids long. The V and J ends lost 0 bases and 1 base, in that order; junction bases with no gene match: 3. CDR3 nucleotides: TGTGCCAGCAGCTTGGCCGGGACAGGGGATAACTATGGCTACACCTTC. Its protein is CASSLAGTGDNYGYTF.